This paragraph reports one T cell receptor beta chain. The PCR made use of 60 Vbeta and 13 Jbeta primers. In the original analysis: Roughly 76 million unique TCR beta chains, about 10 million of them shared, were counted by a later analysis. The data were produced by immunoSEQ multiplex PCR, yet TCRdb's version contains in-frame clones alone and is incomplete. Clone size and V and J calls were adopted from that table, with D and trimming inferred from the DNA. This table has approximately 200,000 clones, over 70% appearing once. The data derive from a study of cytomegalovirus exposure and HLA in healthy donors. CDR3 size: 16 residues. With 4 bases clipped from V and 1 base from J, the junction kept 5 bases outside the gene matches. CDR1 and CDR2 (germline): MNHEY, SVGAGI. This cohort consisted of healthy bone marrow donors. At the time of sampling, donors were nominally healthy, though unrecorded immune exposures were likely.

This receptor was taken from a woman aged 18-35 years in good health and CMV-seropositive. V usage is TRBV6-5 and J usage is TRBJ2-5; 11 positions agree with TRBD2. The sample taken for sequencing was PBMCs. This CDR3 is CASSSIAGGAQETQYF. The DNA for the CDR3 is TGTGCCAGCAGTTCCATAGCGGGGGGGGCCCAAGAGACCCAGTACTTC.